The next 14 T cell receptor beta chains were all read from a single sample in a study of OX40 agonist ivuxolimab in advanced cancers. Using immunoSEQ multiplex PCR, the repertoire was profiled, and TCRdb retains in-frame clones only, with some absent. The sample includes 60,000 or so clones, roughly 93% of them seen just once. The sequencing here drew on CD4+ or CD8+ T cells sorted from blood, taken in a trial of the OX40 agonist ivuxolimab. Every receptor here comes from an adult with an advanced solid tumor such as melanoma, head and neck, liver or kidney cancer.

CDR3 DNA sequence: TGCAGCGTTGAAGATCTAGGTCGGGACCTCCGCTCCTACAATGAGCAGTTCTTC. Translating gives CSVEDLGRDLRSYNEQFF. This chain links TRBV29-1 with TRBJ2-1; the D call may be TRBD1 or TRBD2 (5 bases each). CDR1 and CDR2 from the germline V gene are SQVTM and ANQGSEA. V shed 0 bases and J shed 0 bases, with 18 bases lying between them. The CDR3 length is 18 residues.

This chain connects TRBV7-9 to TRBJ1-1; D may be TRBD1 (5 bases). The CDR3 contains 13 residues. Per germline, CDR1 SEHNR and CDR2 FQNEAQ (reference sequence). Trimming pared 2 bases from V and 4 bases from J, leaving 8 bases between. The CDR3 protein is CASSLQGGTEAFF. The CDR3 nucleotides are TGTGCCAGCAGCTTACAGGGCGGCACTGAAGCTTTCTTT.

The chain combines TRBV4-3 with TRBJ2-7; 7 bases fit TRBD1. V trimming: 1 base; J trimming: 3 bases; junction bases outside the gene matches: 6. CDR3 size: 15 residues. Germline CDR1 is LGHNA and CDR2 is YSLEER. CDR3 nucleotide sequence: TGCGCCAGCAGCCAAGGACAGGGTCGCGGCTACGAGCAGTACTTC. Translated: CASSQGQGRGYEQYF.

The chain employs TRBV9 and TRBJ2-3, with 13 bases lining up with TRBD2. V dropped 4 bases and J dropped 4; count of bases not matched to a gene: 9. The germline V gene encodes CDR1 SGDLS and CDR2 YYNGEE. The CDR3 contains 17 residues. The CDR3 is CASSTGTSGTGADTQYF. Written as DNA, the CDR3 is TGTGCCAGCAGCACTGGGACTAGCGGGACGGGGGCAGATACGCAGTATTTT.

The chain carries TRBV7-8 and TRBJ1-1; D gene uncertain. This CDR3 comprises 14 residues. CDR1 and CDR2 from the germline V gene are SGHVS and FQNEAQ. The V gene lost 5 bases and the J gene lost 4 bases, with 14 bases spanning the gap. The CDR3 DNA follows: TGTGCCAGCAGCGAGGAGGTTGCCCTCACTGAAGCTTTCTTT. It is translated as CASSEEVALTEAFF. The complete variable domain, with remaining parts taken from reference TRBV7-8 and TRBJ1-1, reads GAGVSQSPRYKVAKRGQDVALRCDPISGHVSLFWYQQALGQGPEFLTYFQNEAQLDKSGLPSDRFFAERPEGSVSTLKIQRTQQEDSAVYLCASSEEVALTEAFFGQGTRLTVV.

V gene TRBV19 combines with J gene TRBJ1-5; D gene ambiguous. The V gene lost 2 bases and the J gene lost 0 bases, with 14 bases spanning the gap. In germline, CDR1 is LNHDA, CDR2 SQIVND (reference sequence). This CDR3 spans 17 amino acids. The CDR3 reads CASSIYYSRYSNQPQHF. The CDR3 region has the DNA TGTGCCAGTAGTATATATTACAGCCGATATAGCAATCAGCCCCAGCATTTT.

V gene TRBV5-6 combines with J gene TRBJ2-3; the D gene is possibly TRBD1 (6 bases). This CDR3 is built from 15 residues. Per the germline V gene, CDR1 is SGHDT and CDR2 is YYEEEE. The V end was cut by 3 bases, the J end by 4 bases, with 15 bases between. The CDR3 loop is CASSSRTELADTQYF. In DNA, the CDR3 is TGTGCCAGCAGCTCGAGGACAGAGCTGGCAGATACGCAGTATTTT.

The chain employs TRBV2 and TRBJ1-2; TRBD1 aligns across 7 bases. With 7 bases clipped from V and 3 bases from J, the junction kept 14 bases outside the gene matches. This CDR3 comprises 16 residues. CDR1 and CDR2 from the germline V gene are SNHLY and FYNNEI. CDR3 in amino acids: CASMSWDSILDYGYTF. CDR3 DNA sequence: TGTGCCAGCATGAGTTGGGACAGCATATTAGACTATGGCTACACCTTC.

CDR3: CASSEDGAVNTEAFF. The CDR3 bases are TGTGCCAGCAGTGAAGATGGGGCAGTCAACACTGAAGCTTTCTTT. The chain recombines TRBV6-1 with TRBJ1-1; D is perhaps TRBD1 (5 bases). The CDR3 contains 15 residues. Trimming cost V 1 base and J 2 bases, with 11 bases left between them. CDR1 MNHNS and CDR2 SASEGT come from the germline V gene.

The J gene is TRBJ1-2, the V gene TRBV9, with D perhaps matching TRBD1 (6 bases). CDR1 and CDR2 from the germline V gene are SGDLS and YYNGEE. The CDR3 is 13 amino acids. Trimming removed 2 bases at V and 2 bases at J, with 7 bases between. CDR3 protein: CASSVTGNYGYTF. The DNA for the CDR3 is TGTGCCAGCAGCGTCACAGGGAACTATGGCTACACCTTC.

This sequence joins TRBV19 and TRBJ2-7, with 9 bases identical to TRBD1. The trim removed 5 bases at V and 1 base at J, leaving 3 bases unmatched. Germline V gene data show CDR1 as LNHDA and CDR2 as SQIVND (reference sequence). This CDR3 region has 14 residues. CDR3 sequence reads: CASSVGQGSYEQYF. DNA for the CDR3: TGTGCCAGTAGTGTGGGACAGGGTTCCTACGAGCAGTACTTC.

The chain is built from TRBV6-5 and TRBJ2-7, with D maybe TRBD1 (6 bases). The germline V gene has CDR1 MNHEY and CDR2 SVGAGI. The CDR3 is 12 amino acids. Trimming removed 6 bases at V and 0 bases at J, with 6 bases between. The CDR3 nucleotides read TGTGCCAGCAGGACAGGCTCCTACGAGCAGTACTTC. Translating it yields CASRTGSYEQYF.

This chain links TRBV9 with TRBJ1-3, with D possibly matching TRBD1 (6 bases). The germline gives CDR1 SGDLS, CDR2 YYNGEE. This CDR3 has 15 amino acids. V was cut by 0 bases and J by 2 bases, with 9 bases left in between. The CDR3 sequence is CASSVGGGTGNTIYF. CDR3 bases: TGTGCCAGCAGCGTAGGTGGGGGCACTGGAAACACCATATATTTT.

The rearrangement links TRBV27 to TRBJ1-1; D may be TRBD1 (6 bases). Trimming stripped 6 bases from V and 6 bases from J, with 11 bases between. CDR1 MNHEY and CDR2 SMNVEV come from the germline V gene (reference sequence). The CDR3 contains 12 residues. The CDR3, as DNA: TGTGCCAGCAGCAGGGGTGGGCCTGAAGCTTTCTTT. This encodes CASSRGGPEAFF.